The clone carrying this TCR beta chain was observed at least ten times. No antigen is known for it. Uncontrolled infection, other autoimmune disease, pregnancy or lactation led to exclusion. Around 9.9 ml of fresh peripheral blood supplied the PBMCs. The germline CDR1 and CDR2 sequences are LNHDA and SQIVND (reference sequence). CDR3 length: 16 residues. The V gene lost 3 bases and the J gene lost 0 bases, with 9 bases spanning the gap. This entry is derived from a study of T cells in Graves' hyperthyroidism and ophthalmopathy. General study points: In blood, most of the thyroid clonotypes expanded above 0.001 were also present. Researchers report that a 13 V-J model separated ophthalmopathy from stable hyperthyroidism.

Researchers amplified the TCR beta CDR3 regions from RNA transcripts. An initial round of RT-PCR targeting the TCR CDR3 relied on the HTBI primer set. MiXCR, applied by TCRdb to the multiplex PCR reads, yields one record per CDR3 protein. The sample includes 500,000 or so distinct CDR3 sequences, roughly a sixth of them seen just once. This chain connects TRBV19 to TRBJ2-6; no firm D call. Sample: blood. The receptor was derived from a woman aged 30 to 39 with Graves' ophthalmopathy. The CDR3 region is CASSIGRHSGANVLTF. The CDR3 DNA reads TGTGCCAGTAGTATTGGGCGGCACTCTGGGGCCAACGTCCTGACTTTC.